This T cell receptor beta chain was recovered during a study of T cell responses to AZD1222 COVID-19 vaccine. Researchers grouped second doses given at about 4 or about 12 weeks into one pool. Assay used: immunoSEQ multiplex PCR; TCRdb lists only in-frame clones, some missing. This table holds some 180,000 clones, around 90% found once. The CDR3 has 16 residues. With 5 bases clipped from V and 5 bases from J, the junction kept 8 bases outside the gene matches. Germline assignment: CDR1 SNHLY and CDR2 FYNNEI. The chain employs TRBV2 and TRBJ2-5; 13 positions agree with TRBD2. The source of this sequence is an adult who received the AZD1222 COVID-19 vaccine. The source was peripheral blood, collected 28 days after the second AZD1222 dose. CDR3 amino acids: CASSFGLAGDWETQYF. The CDR3 DNA sequence: TGTGCCAGCAGTTTCGGACTAGCGGGGGACTGGGAGACCCAGTACTTC.